These 18 T cell receptor beta chains came from one sample sequenced in a study of OX40 agonist ivuxolimab in advanced cancers. To prepare the library, the immunoSEQ multiplex PCR assay was applied. The table was pulled from immuneACCESS by TCRdb, which kept in-frame rearrangements only. Such tables lose some clones; where checked, under half of the loss comes from unresolved V genes, and the rest has no known cause. A total of roughly 18,000 clones appear in this sample, around 85% of them only once. Together, the top ten hold 55% to 65% of the sample. This material consisted of CD4+ or CD8+ T cells sorted from blood, taken in a trial of the OX40 agonist ivuxolimab. These receptors were obtained from an adult with an advanced solid tumor such as melanoma, head and neck, liver or kidney cancer.

The gene calls are TRBV6-8 and TRBJ1-5; 12 bases match TRBD1. The V segment lost 5 bases and the J segment 6 bases; nucleotides outside the gene matches: 5. The CDR3 extends over 15 amino acids. In germline, CDR1 is MNHGY, CDR2 SAAAGT. CDR3 sequence: CASSRGTGGGQPQHF. CDR3 sequence (DNA): TGTGCCAGCAGTAGAGGGACAGGGGGCGGTCAGCCCCAGCATTTT.

The gene calls are TRBV11-2 and TRBJ2-7; D possibly matches TRBD1 or TRBD2 (6 bases each). The CDR3 runs 12 residues. Germline CDR1 and CDR2: SGHAT and FQNNGV. V shed 5 bases and J shed 13 bases, with 18 bases lying between them. The CDR3 nucleotides are TGTGCCAGCAGCCTAGGGGGGTTACCGCCATACTTC. This gives the protein CASSLGGLPPYF. Looking up the rest from reference TRBV11-2 and TRBJ2-7 gives the full variable domain: EAGVAQSPRYKIIEKRQSVAFWCNPISGHATLYWYQQILGQGPKLLIQFQNNGVVDDSQLPKDRFSAERLKGVDSTLKIQPAKLEDSAVYLCASSLGGLPPYFGPGTRLTVT.

The table lists this clone with a count of one. The genes are TRBV6-1 and TRBJ1-2, with D perhaps TRBD1 (6 bases). V was clipped by 8 bases and J by 4 bases, with 17 bases between them. The CDR3 covers 14 residues. Germline V gives CDR1 MNHNS, CDR2 SASEGT. CDR3 residues: CASGWGGLGYGYTF. DNA for the CDR3: TGTGCCAGCGGTTGGGGGGGCCTTGGCTATGGCTACACCTTC.

This clone was counted only a few times. The chain uses TRBV9 and TRBJ2-7; D is unclear. Germline loops: CDR1 SGDLS, CDR2 YYNGEE. The CDR3 sequence is 14 residues long. Between the trimmed V and J ends, which lost 0 bases and 1 base, there was a span of 8 bases. The CDR3 nucleotides are TGTGCCAGCAGCGTAGAGGACGGTTCCTACGAGCAGTACTTC. This translates into CASSVEDGSYEQYF.

This clone has a single count. The chain carries TRBV29-1 and TRBJ2-1; 9 nucleotides line up with TRBD1. J lost 4 bases, V lost 3 bases, and 4 bases had no gene match. Germline lookup yields CDR1 SQVTM and CDR2 ANQGSEA. This CDR3 contains 14 residues. CDR3 bases: TGCAGCGTTGAGGGGACAGGGCTATACAATGAGCAGTTCTTC. It codes for CSVEGTGLYNEQFF.

The V gene is TRBV16, the J gene TRBJ2-3; TRBD1 might be the D (6 bases). This CDR3 spans 14 amino acids. The V gene's germline CDR1 is KGHSY and CDR2 FQNENV. Deletions cut 7 bases from V and 2 bases from J, with 13 bases between. CDR3 sequence (DNA): TGTGCCAGCAAAACGGGACAAATCACAGATACGCAGTATTTT. This gives the protein CASKTGQITDTQYF.

Written as DNA, the CDR3 is TGTGCCAGCAGTTTAGAGGAAAACTATGGCTACACCTTC. Its protein is CASSLEENYGYTF. The gene calls are TRBV28 and TRBJ1-2; D is uncertain. The ends were cut back, 2 bases at V and 2 bases at J, with 6 bases in the middle. Per germline, CDR1 MDHEN and CDR2 SYDVKM. This CDR3 comprises 13 residues.

The chain joins TRBV5-8 to TRBJ1-3, with D uncertain. Trimming took off 4 bases at V and 0 bases at J, with 5 bases between the two ends. The CDR3 is made up of 13 amino acids. The V gene's germline CDR1 is SGHTS and CDR2 YDEGEE. The CDR3 nucleotides are TGTGCCAGCAGCGGAAGCTCTGGAAACACCATATATTTT. Protein product: CASSGSSGNTIYF. Using reference TRBV5-8 and TRBJ1-3 for the parts outside the CDR3, the full variable domain is EAGVTQSPTHLIKTRGQQATLRCSPISGHTSVYWYQQALGLGLQFLLWYDEGEERNRGNFPPRFSGRQFPNYSSELNVNALELEDSALYLCASSGSSGNTIYFGEGSWLTVV.

The chain links TRBV29-1 to TRBJ1-1; D not certain. V shed 7 bases and J shed 4 bases, with 16 bases lying between them. The germline V gene has CDR1 SQVTM and CDR2 ANQGSEA. This CDR3 is built from 13 residues. The CDR3, as DNA: TGCAGCGGATTCGGGAGTACGGGCACTGAAGCTTTCTTT. The encoded protein is CSGFGSTGTEAFF.

The rearrangement joins TRBV2 to TRBJ2-4, with D unclear. V was shortened by 3 bases and J by 1 base, with 4 bases between the two germline ends. CDR1 is SNHLY, CDR2 FYNNEI, per germline. This CDR3 has 13 amino acids. The CDR3 coding sequence is TGTGCCAGCAGTGATTGGGCCAAAAACATTCAGTACTTC. As protein: CASSDWAKNIQYF.

The rearrangement joins TRBV28 to TRBJ1-5; tentatively, D is TRBD1 (5 bases). V was trimmed by 4 bases and J by 0 bases, leaving 7 bases between them. The CDR3 extends over 14 amino acids. The germline V gene encodes CDR1 MDHEN and CDR2 SYDVKM. Here the CDR3 DNA reads TGTGCCAGCAGTTGGGGGATTAGCAATCAGCCCCAGCATTTT. This translates into CASSWGISNQPQHF.

This clone occurred a few times. The genes are TRBV14 and TRBJ2-1, with 10 bases identical to TRBD2. The germline V gene has CDR1 SGHDN and CDR2 FVKESK. Trimming at V came to 5 bases and at J to 6 bases, leaving 7 bases not matched to a gene. The length of the CDR3 is 15 residues. CDR3 in amino acids: CASSSLAGVSNEQFF. DNA for the CDR3: TGTGCCAGCAGCTCCCTAGCGGGAGTTAGCAATGAGCAGTTCTTC.

This chain connects TRBV27 to TRBJ2-7, with D maybe TRBD2 (6 bases). The germline V gene has CDR1 MNHEY and CDR2 SMNVEV (reference sequence). Trimming removed 3 bases at V and 1 base at J, with 10 bases between. This CDR3 is built from 14 residues. CDR3: CASSFGGSSYEQYF. CDR3 nucleotide sequence: TGTGCCAGCAGTTTTGGAGGGAGTTCCTACGAGCAGTACTTC.

This clone is a singleton in its sample. The rearrangement links TRBV6-5 to TRBJ1-1; 9 nucleotides agree with TRBD1. Germline-derived CDR1 and CDR2 are MNHEY and SVGAGI. This CDR3 is built from 14 residues. Trimming at V came to 0 bases and at J to 6 bases, leaving 2 bases not matched to a gene. The CDR3 nucleotides read TGTGCCAGCAGTTACTCACAGGGGGCGGCTGAAGCTTTCTTT. Residues: CASSYSQGAAEAFF.

The chain recombines TRBV1 with TRBJ1-2; TRBD1 is the table's D call, not checked against the DNA. TRBV1 is a documented pseudogene. This CDR3 has 18 amino acids. CDR3 amino acids: CTSSQDCQEGSRGNGYTF. CDR3 nucleotides: TGCACCAGCAGCCAAGACTGTCAGGAAGGAAGCAGGGGAAATGGCTACACCTTC.

This rearrangement joins TRBV6-5 to TRBJ2-3, with 8 bases lining up with TRBD1. Germline CDR1 reads MNHEY; CDR2 reads SVGAGI. The ends lost 8 bases at V and 7 bases at J; junction bases unmatched: 8. This CDR3 has 13 residues. Here the CDR3 reads CASEDRVYNTQYF. Written as DNA, the CDR3 is TGTGCCAGCGAGGACAGGGTATACAATACGCAGTATTTT.

This chain connects TRBV2 to TRBJ2-7; 12 nucleotides line up with TRBD1. V dropped 5 bases and J dropped 8; count of bases not matched to a gene: 7. There are 14 residues in the CDR3. Germline V gene sequence: CDR1 SNHLY, CDR2 FYNNEI. CDR3 nucleotides: TGTGCCAGCAGTACCGGGACAGGGGGCTTTCAGCAGTACTTC. As protein: CASSTGTGGFQQYF. Based on the CDR3 plus reference TRBV2 and TRBJ2-7, the full variable domain is EPEVTQTPSHQVTQMGQEVILRCVPISNHLYFYWYRQILGQKVEFLVSFYNNEISEKSEIFDDQFSVERPDGSNFTLKIRSTKLEDSAMYFCASSTGTGGFQQYFGPGTRLTVT.

CDR3 sequence: CASSGGLAGNNYEQYF. In DNA, the CDR3 is TGTGCCAGCAGTGGAGGACTAGCGGGAAATAATTACGAGCAGTACTTC. The V gene is TRBV5-4, the J gene TRBJ2-7; 12 nucleotides match TRBD2. With V trimmed by 5 bases and J by 4 bases, 10 bases remained unmatched. The CDR3 runs to 16 residues. CDR1 and CDR2 (germline): SGHNT, YYREEE (reference sequence).